This T cell receptor beta chain was recovered during a study of Graves' ophthalmopathy and Graves' hyperthyroidism. In its sample, this clonotype was seen many times. Its antigen remains unidentified. General study points: It was with approximately 69% sensitivity and roughly 75% specificity that the model predicted ophthalmopathy progression.

Using RNA transcripts, the TCR beta CDR3 regions were amplified. HTBI primers served in a first-round RT-PCR, which a second-round multiplex PCR followed. One entry per CDR3 protein, called by TCRdb with MiXCR from the multiplex PCR reads. This sample has approximately 210,000 distinct CDR3 sequences, with about 22% found just once. The CDR3 loop spans 16 amino acids. Trimming removed 5 bases at V and 4 bases at J, with 21 bases between. Germline lookup yields CDR1 SGHRS and CDR2 YFSETQ. This sequence joins TRBV5-1 and TRBJ2-5; D might be TRBD2 (5 bases). This receptor was identified in a woman aged 45-59 years with Graves' ophthalmopathy. Sequencing used peripheral blood. The CDR3 nucleotides are TGCGCCAGCAGGAACGGGTTTAGCGAGCTCGCAGAGACCCAGTACTTC. This sequence encodes CASRNGFSELAETQYF.